The entry below gives a single TCR beta chain sequence along with its context. Its antigen is still unknown. The observed sequence ends 3 residues before the CDR3 terminus, with the missing tail filled in from the germline J gene. Using the immunoSEQ assay, multiplex PCR amplified TCR beta CDR3 regions from an average of around 1.2 ug of genomic DNA per sample. Primer bias was corrected in the assay by using a complete synthetic TCR repertoire to establish an amplification baseline. The amplicons were sequenced using the Illumina platform. The authors' analysis ran thus. Sequences were error-corrected by clustering with frequency ratios and a modified nearest-neighbor algorithm, then analyzed in the immunoSEQ Analyzer with IMGT gene definitions. At each rarefaction depth, TCR richness and evenness were averaged across 20 rarefaction repeats, and any sample with fewer sequences than the depth was left out. Wilcoxon rank sum tests with FDR correction were used to compare relative abundances of V, D and J genes between the groups. In the blinded duplicates, the intraclass correlation was roughly 96% for TCR richness and averaged 76.4% across 60 to 70 gene segments. TCRdb re-hosts the immuneACCESS table, in-frame sequences only. Its copies lack some clones; in the studies checked, an unresolved V gene accounts for under half of them, and the cause for the rest is not known. The V and J calls and the clone size are those of that table, but D and trimming were determined from the DNA. The sample table on file contains about 45,000 clones. Together, the top ten hold 1.2% of the sample.

The sample originates from a study of T cells in women clearing cervical HPV infection (dated by TCRdb to 2016 to 2018). Looking at the study overall: Cases were under 30 women with histologically confirmed HPV16-related CIN3 or worse, including 2 invasive cancers. The controls were 25 or so women whose single incident HPV16 infection cleared within 12 months with no development of precancer or cancer. Case blood was taken at the visit when the lesion was first identified, whereas control blood was taken when infection was no longer detected. For cases, the median interval between lesion detection and blood sampling was about 140 days, with an interquartile range of roughly 80 to 230 days. HLA typing was available for only a few women, so HLA type could not be excluded as a confounder. Nested within Costa Rica's Guanacaste HPV Natural History Study, an exploratory proof-of-principle case-control study compared TCR repertoires across cervical HPV16 outcomes. Cases and controls were matched on age within five years and on year of sample collection. Median age was approximately 30 years in cases versus approximately 37 in controls, and baseline characteristics did not differ significantly. In the parent cohort, some 9,900 women aged 18 or older were enrolled in Guanacaste, Costa Rica, during about 1993 to 1994 and then followed for under 9 years. Quality controls consisted of five blinded duplicates per group, for a total of about 60 samples made up of approximately 50 participants and around ten replicates.

The paper's findings and limits, for the study overall: Because of the cross-sectional design, the study could not determine whether the associations came before infection or resulted from infection, and neither effector/memory subsets nor HPV-specific T cells were isolated. TRBV6-7 relative abundance was lower in cases than in controls (0.11% versus 0.16%; Bonferroni P = 0.0008). Because T-cell numbers per sample were unknown, differences in richness could reflect varying T-cell content rather than repertoire biology. TCR repertoire richness was significantly higher in CIN3+ cases than in controls across sequencing depths, while evenness did not differ. Random forest classifiers combining richness and V gene abundances distinguished cases from controls with an estimated AUC of approximately 0.8.

Every participant had a single incident cervical HPV16 infection, and women with prevalent HPV16 infections were excluded. Cervical HPV DNA was detected with MY09/MY11 PCR, and genotyping was done by dot-blot hybridization. Fifteen mL of heparinized blood were centrifuged, and the buffy coat was aliquoted, frozen at -30°C, then stored at -80°C. Genomic DNA was extracted from buffy coat specimens using QIAGEN kits. The cysteine opens and the phenylalanine closes a CDR3 of 15 amino acids. The DNA shown is the part of the CDR3 that was read: 36 bases, in frame from base 1. CDR1 and CDR2 (SEHNR, FQNEAQ) derive from the germline V gene (reference sequence). Clipping removes 1 base from V and 2 bases from J, with 5 as the unmatched junction base count.

The sample was blood buffy coat. The chain is assembled from TRBV7-9 and TRBJ2-7; 7 bases in between match TRBD2. The source of this sequence is a woman aged 18 to 75 with a cervical HPV16 infection that either progressed to CIN3+ or cleared (not recorded which). The CDR3 amino acid sequence is: CASSLGGRGAYEQYF. The sequenced part of the CDR3 DNA is TGTGCCAGCAGCTTAGGGGGACGGGGGGCCTACGAG.